Below are 28 T cell receptor beta chains sequenced from a single sample in a study of blood T cell repertoires in COVID-19. Here immunoSEQ multiplex PCR was the method, and the copy in TCRdb shows in-frame clones only, minus some. The sample consists of roughly 100,000 clones, approximately 70% of them appearing once. Material: peripheral blood. The receptors derive from a man at least 80 years old with acute or convalescent COVID-19.

This clone is a singleton in its sample. The chain employs TRBV5-1 and TRBJ2-2, with TRBD2 matching over 11 bases. CDR1 is SGHRS and CDR2 is YFSETQ in the germline V gene. Trimming took 4 bases from V and 8 from J; bases not matched to a gene: 4. This CDR3 has 14 amino acids. The CDR3 DNA reads TGCGCCAGCAGCCAGGGACTAGCGGTAGGGGAGCTGTTTTTT. Its translation is CASSQGLAVGELFF.

Only a few counts were recorded for this clone. This chain connects TRBV7-9 to TRBJ2-5, with 8 bases fitting TRBD2. V was clipped by 5 bases and J by 2 bases; unmatched bases: 13. CDR1 and CDR2 from the germline V gene are SEHNR and FQNEAQ (reference sequence). This CDR3 is built from 17 residues. CDR3 bases: TGTGCCAGCAGCCCACCGGGGGGGAGCGGGCCACAAGAGACCCAGTACTTC. Amino acid sequence: CASSPPGGSGPQETQYF. The full variable domain, in which reference TRBV7-9 and TRBJ2-5 provide the parts outside the CDR3, is DTGVSQNPRHKITKRGQNVTFRCDPISEHNRLYWYRQTLGQGPEFLTYFQNEAQLEKSRLLSDRFSAERPKGSFSTLEIQRTEQGDSAMYLCASSPPGGSGPQETQYFGPGTRLLVL.

CDR3 residues: CASSTRSGRTAYEQYF. CDR3 in DNA: TGTGCCAGTAGCACACGAAGCGGGAGGACAGCCTACGAGCAGTACTTC. V is TRBV19 and J is TRBJ2-7; 9 bases map to TRBD2. This CDR3 region has 16 residues. Germline trimming cut 6 bases from V and 2 bases from J; bases unmatched to any gene: 11. Germline values: CDR1 LNHDA, CDR2 SQIVND (reference sequence).

This clone was detected only a few times. The chain recombines TRBV18 with TRBJ2-3; 10 bases map to TRBD2. This CDR3 is 16 amino acids long. From germline, CDR1 is KGHSH and CDR2 LQKENI. J lost 9 bases, V lost 4 bases, and 13 bases had no gene match. DNA of the CDR3: TGTGCCAGCTCACGACTTGCTCTAGCGGGAGCCCCGACGCAGTATTTT. It encodes CASSRLALAGAPTQYF.

V is TRBV27 and J is TRBJ2-1, with 9 bases lining up with TRBD2. Germline V gives CDR1 MNHEY, CDR2 SMNVEV (reference sequence). Germline trimming cut 10 bases from V and 4 bases from J; bases unmatched to any gene: 5. CDR3 length: 13 residues. In DNA form, the CDR3 reads TGTGCCACCGCGGGGGGGGGATACAATGAGCAGTTCTTC. Translated, it gives CATAGGGYNEQFF.

V usage is TRBV12-3 or TRBV12-4 and J usage is TRBJ1-2; D is unclear. V was pared by 9 bases and J by 4 bases, with 9 bases between. The CDR3 has 11 residues. The CDR3 nucleotides are TGTGCCAGTTCCGGGTTCTATGGCTACACCTTC. Translated: CASSGFYGYTF.

This clone was detected a few times. This chain links TRBV27 with TRBJ2-3; tentatively, D is TRBD2 (10 bases). The CDR3 is 19 residues long. Germline lookup yields CDR1 MNHEY and CDR2 SMNVEV (reference sequence). Between the trimmed V and J ends, which lost 6 bases and 2 bases, there was a span of 27 bases. The CDR3 sequence is CASRNRGLGLAGATDTQYF. The DNA of the CDR3 is TGTGCCAGCAGGAACAGGGGGCTTGGGCTAGCGGGGGCCACAGATACGCAGTATTTT.

V usage is TRBV28 and J usage is TRBJ1-5; TRBD1 is a possible D gene (5 bases). Germline loops: CDR1 MDHEN, CDR2 SYDVKM. The CDR3 has 14 residues. Trimming removed 8 bases from V and 5 bases from J, with 16 bases in between. The CDR3 spells CASLGEGRYQPQHF. The DNA of the CDR3 is TGTGCCAGCCTGGGGGAGGGAAGGTATCAGCCCCAGCATTTT.

This clone has a handful of counts. The chain employs TRBV19 and TRBJ2-2, with a tentative D call TRBD1 (5 bases). Germline V CDR1 and CDR2: LNHDA, SQIVND (reference sequence). This CDR3 region has 15 residues. V lost 4 bases to trimming and J lost 5 bases, with 14 bases between them. CDR3 DNA sequence: TGTGCCAGTAGTAAGGCAGGGTTGGGGACCGGGGAGCTGTTTTTT. The encoded protein is CASSKAGLGTGELFF.

V gene TRBV5-5 combines with J gene TRBJ1-5; TRBD1 matches 11 bases. Germline V gives CDR1 SGHKS, CDR2 YYEKEE (reference sequence). This CDR3 has 14 amino acids. V shed 3 bases, J shed 9 bases, and the junction held 5 bases outside the gene matches. DNA of the CDR3: TGTGCCAGCAGCTGGGGGGACAGGGGGACGCCCCAGCATTTT. It yields the protein CASSWGDRGTPQHF.

The V call is TRBV11-2, the J call TRBJ2-7; TRBD2 matches 10 bases. Trimming took 5 bases from V and 9 from J; bases not matched to a gene: 16. From germline, CDR1 is SGHAT and CDR2 FQNNGV. The CDR3 spans 16 residues. The CDR3 here is CASSHGSGRAGGVQYF. The CDR3 nucleotides read TGTGCCAGCAGCCACGGGAGCGGGAGGGCCGGGGGCGTGCAGTACTTC. Full variable domain (rest looked up from reference TRBV11-2 and TRBJ2-7): EAGVAQSPRYKIIEKRQSVAFWCNPISGHATLYWYQQILGQGPKLLIQFQNNGVVDDSQLPKDRFSAERLKGVDSTLKIQPAKLEDSAVYLCASSHGSGRAGGVQYFGPGTRLTVT.

Regarding this clone: This CDR3 is missing its conserved last phenylalanine or tryptophan, likely due to a read error. Because the CDR3's place on the DNA is in doubt, the DNA is left out and the CDR3 is given as listed by TCRdb. V is TRBV6-6 and J is TRBJ1-1; the D call in the table, TRBD1, was not verified against the DNA. Germline CDR1 MNHNY, CDR2 SVGAGI (reference sequence). The CDR3 length is 14 residues, termini included. CDR3 residues: CASSYSPERGSHCL.

The rearrangement uses TRBV4-2 and TRBJ1-1; D gene uncertain. The V and J ends lost 2 bases and 0 bases respectively, with 16 bases between them. The CDR3 sequence is 17 residues long. Germline V gene lookup returns CDR1 LGHNA and CDR2 YNFKEQ. CDR3 bases: TGTGCCAGCAGCCAAAAAATTCAGGTTACAATGAACACTGAAGCTTTCTTT. Encoded protein: CASSQKIQVTMNTEAFF.

CDR3 coding DNA: TGTGCCAGCAGCTTAGCTTGGGACAGCGAAGCTTTCTTT. It encodes CASSLAWDSEAFF. V is TRBV7-8 and J is TRBJ1-1; 7 bases fit TRBD1. V lost 0 bases, J lost 8 bases, and 3 bases stayed unmatched. This CDR3 contains 13 residues. CDR1 is SGHVS, CDR2 FQNEAQ, per germline. The variable domain in full, completed from reference TRBV7-8 and TRBJ1-1, reads GAGVSQSPRYKVAKRGQDVALRCDPISGHVSLFWYQQALGQGPEFLTYFQNEAQLDKSGLPSDRFFAERPEGSVSTLKIQRTQQEDSAVYLCASSLAWDSEAFFGQGTRLTVV.

The chain combines TRBV6-6 with TRBJ2-2; TRBD2 matches at 10 bases. Germline V gene sequence: CDR1 MNHNY, CDR2 SVGAGI (reference sequence). Germline trimming cut 6 bases from V and 1 base from J; bases unmatched to any gene: 5. The CDR3 is made up of 16 amino acids. CDR3 residues: CASSSSGGLNTGELFF. CDR3 DNA: TGTGCCAGCAGCTCTAGCGGGGGACTGAACACCGGGGAGCTGTTTTTT.

The sample holds a few counts of this clone. This rearrangement joins TRBV2 to TRBJ1-6; the D is unclear. Per the germline V gene, CDR1 is SNHLY and CDR2 is FYNNEI. V lost 4 bases and J lost 7, with 17 bases in between. The CDR3 extends over 16 amino acids. DNA for the CDR3: TGTGCCAGCAGTGCCAACATAGGAGGACTGAATTCACCCCTCCACTTT. Translating gives CASSANIGGLNSPLHF.

The chain couples TRBV7-2 to TRBJ2-3; 7 nucleotides align to TRBD2. The germline V gene has CDR1 SGHTA and CDR2 FQGNSA. This CDR3 spans 14 amino acids. J gave up 5 bases and V 3 bases, and 5 bases lay outside the gene matches. CDR3 DNA: TGTGCCAGCAGCTTGGGGAGGGCCATAGATACGCAGTATTTT. It codes for CASSLGRAIDTQYF.

The gene calls are TRBV28 and TRBJ2-5, with a possible D match to TRBD2 (5 bases). Trimming took off 6 bases at V and 4 bases at J, with 9 bases between the two ends. This CDR3 has 12 amino acids. Germline assignment: CDR1 MDHEN and CDR2 SYDVKM. CDR3 sequence (DNA): TGTGCCAGCAGGGACTTCCGAGAGACCCAGTACTTC. Residues: CASRDFRETQYF.

The J gene is TRBJ2-5, the V gene TRBV5-4, with TRBD2 identical over 12 bases. Germline V CDR1 and CDR2: SGHNT, YYREEE (reference sequence). V gave up 2 bases and J gave up 2 bases; unmatched junction bases: 1. This CDR3 comprises 15 residues. CDR3 sequence: CASSFGTSGQETQYF. DNA for the CDR3: TGTGCCAGCAGCTTCGGGACTAGCGGGCAAGAGACCCAGTACTTC.

The CDR3 DNA reads as TGTGCCAGTAGCCCCGGCGAGGGCAGGGGAGGCAATCAGCCCCAGCATTTT. Translated: CASSPGEGRGGNQPQHF. The chain employs TRBV19 and TRBJ1-5, with TRBD1 as a possible D gene (6 bases). The CDR3 is 17 residues long. V lost 6 bases, J lost 2 bases, and 20 bases lay in between. Germline V gene lookup returns CDR1 LNHDA and CDR2 SQIVND (reference sequence).

The chain combines TRBV7-9 with TRBJ2-3; D possibly corresponds to TRBD2 (6 bases). The CDR3 extends over 15 amino acids. Germline CDR1 reads SEHNR; CDR2 reads FQNEAQ (reference sequence). V was cut by 5 bases and J by 5 bases, with 17 bases left in between. The CDR3 DNA is TGTGCCAGCAGCCTACTTACGGGAGCTGGAGATACGCAGTATTTT. Translation gives CASSLLTGAGDTQYF.

The V and J genes are TRBV7-9 and TRBJ2-1; 13 bases agree with TRBD2. V was pared by 5 bases and J by 2 bases, with 0 bases of the junction left unmatched. This CDR3 spans 15 amino acids. CDR1 and CDR2 from the germline V gene are SEHNR and FQNEAQ (reference sequence). The CDR3 region is CASSGTSGTYNEQFF. The CDR3 nucleotides read TGTGCCAGCAGCGGGACTAGCGGGACCTACAATGAGCAGTTCTTC. The entire variable domain, with the rest obtained from reference TRBV7-9 and TRBJ2-1, is as follows: DTGVSQNPRHKITKRGQNVTFRCDPISEHNRLYWYRQTLGQGPEFLTYFQNEAQLEKSRLLSDRFSAERPKGSFSTLEIQRTEQGDSAMYLCASSGTSGTYNEQFFGPGTRLTVL.

The gene calls are TRBV5-3 and TRBJ2-7, with D hard to call. TRBV5-3 is an ORF, and what it does is uncertain. V shed 0 bases and J shed 5 bases, with 9 bases lying between them. The length of the CDR3 is 13 residues. The DNA for the CDR3 is TGTGCCAGAAGCTTGGTAGCAGACGACGAGCAGTACTTC. Translating it yields CARSLVADDEQYF.

Details on this clone: Other DNA sequences in this sample translate to the same CDR3. DNA for the CDR3: TGTGCCAGCAGTAGTAGACAGGGGGCCTACGAGCAGTACTTC. As protein: CASSSRQGAYEQYF. V usage is TRBV6-5 and J usage is TRBJ2-7, with TRBD1 matching 9 bases. V gave up 5 bases and J gave up 2 bases; unmatched junction bases: 4. The CDR3 runs to 14 residues. In germline, CDR1 is MNHEY, CDR2 SVGAGI.

This clone appeared many times. The chain joins TRBV24-1 to TRBJ2-7; weak D call: TRBD2 (5 bases). The germline gives CDR1 KGHDR, CDR2 SFDVKD. The V end lost 3 bases, the J end lost 4 bases, and 9 bases lay between the germline ends. The CDR3 contains 13 residues. The CDR3 region is CATSDPLVYEQYF. CDR3 DNA sequence: TGTGCCACCAGTGATCCACTAGTGTACGAGCAGTACTTC.

A few counts support this clone. Additional DNA sequences in this sample encode the identical CDR3. The rearrangement joins TRBV19 to TRBJ2-3, with D possibly TRBD1 on 5 matching bases. The CDR3 sequence is 14 residues long. Germline loops: CDR1 LNHDA, CDR2 SQIVND (reference sequence). Trimming removed 6 bases at V and 2 bases at J, with 12 bases between. The CDR3 region is CASSRQGSTDTQYF. The CDR3 DNA sequence: TGTGCCAGTAGCCGTCAGGGCTCCACAGATACGCAGTATTTT.

The chain recombines TRBV4-2 with TRBJ1-1; weak D call: TRBD1 (5 bases). The CDR3 covers 14 residues. Trimming removed 0 bases at V and 4 bases at J, with 9 bases between. Per germline, CDR1 LGHNA and CDR2 YNFKEQ. CDR3 nucleotides: TGTGCCAGCAGCCAAGAAAGGGGAGGCACTGAAGCTTTCTTT. Its translation: CASSQERGGTEAFF.

The chain is built from TRBV7-8 and TRBJ1-4; no reliable D call. Trimming cost V 1 base and J 0 bases, with 12 bases left between them. Per germline, CDR1 SGHVS and CDR2 FQNEAQ. The CDR3 contains 17 residues. In DNA form, the CDR3 reads TGTGCCAGCAGCTTAGTATCCACAATCTCAACTAATGAAAAACTGTTTTTT. Translated, it gives CASSLVSTISTNEKLFF.